The TCR beta chain under discussion was sequenced for a study of T cell changes during pregnancy in multiple sclerosis. Clones were sequenced by immunoSEQ multiplex PCR, and TCRdb holds only the in-frame ones, with some missing. The repertoire holds some 49,000 clones, with 85% to 90% as singletons. The CDR3 totals 14 residues. V shed 4 bases, J shed 1 base, and the junction held 2 bases outside the gene matches. Germline V gene sequence: CDR1 MNHEY, CDR2 SMNVEV (reference sequence). This clone occurred once. This material consisted of peripheral blood, taken after pregnancy. This chain joins TRBV27 and TRBJ2-3, with 7 bases aligning to TRBD2. This clonotype was sampled from a female donor in good health, enrolled as a control in a pregnancy study. The CDR3 sequence: CASSWGGGTDTQYF. CDR3 in DNA: TGTGCCAGCAGTTGGGGGGGTGGCACAGATACGCAGTATTTT.